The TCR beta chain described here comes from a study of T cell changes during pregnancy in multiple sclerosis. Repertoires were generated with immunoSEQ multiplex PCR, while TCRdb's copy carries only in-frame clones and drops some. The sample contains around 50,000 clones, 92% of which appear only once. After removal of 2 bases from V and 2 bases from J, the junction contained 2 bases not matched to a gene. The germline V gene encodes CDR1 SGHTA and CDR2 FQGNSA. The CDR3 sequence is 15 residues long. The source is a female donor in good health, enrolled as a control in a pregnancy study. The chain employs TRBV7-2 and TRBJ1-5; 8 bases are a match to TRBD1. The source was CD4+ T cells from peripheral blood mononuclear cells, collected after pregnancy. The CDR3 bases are TGTGCCAGCAGCTTAAACAGGGGGGGCAATCAGCCCCAGCATTTT. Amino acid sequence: CASSLNRGGNQPQHF.